A selection of T cell receptor beta chains follows, all from one sample in a study of blood T cell repertoires in COVID-19. Assay: immunoSEQ multiplex PCR; the TCRdb copy retains only in-frame clones and omits some. The sample contains some 150,000 clones, around 80% of which appear only once. Sample: peripheral blood. These receptor sequences come from a man aged 55 to 70 with active or convalescent COVID-19. Both conserved end residues are part of each CDR3. The order of the fields is CDR3 DNA, CDR3 protein, V gene, J gene, clone size, D gene, CDR3 length. The D gene is left open where the match is weak. Where a row states a size, it is once, few, many or the class of an expanded clone; other rows omit it.

cdr3_nt: TGTGCCTGGATCGCGGGAGGGCAAGTCACCGGGGAGCTGTTTTTT
cdr3_aa: CAWIAGGQVTGELFF
v_call: TRBV30
j_call: TRBJ2-2
clone_size: NA
d_call: TRBD2
cdr3_length: 15

cdr3_nt: TGCGCCAGCAGCCAAGATCTTAGACTCGGCTACGAGCAGTACTTC
cdr3_aa: CASSQDLRLGYEQYF
v_call: TRBV4-3
j_call: TRBJ2-7
clone_size: NA
d_call: NA
cdr3_length: 15

cdr3_nt: TGCAGTGCTAGTTGGGCCATAGCGGGCCTCTACGAGCAGTACTTC
cdr3_aa: CSASWAIAGLYEQYF
v_call: TRBV20-1
j_call: TRBJ2-7
clone_size: once
d_call: TRBD2
cdr3_length: 15

cdr3_nt: TGTGCCAGCAGAAGGACAGTGAACACTGAAGCTTTCTTT
cdr3_aa: CASRRTVNTEAFF
v_call: TRBV5-4
j_call: TRBJ1-1
clone_size: NA
d_call: NA
cdr3_length: 13

cdr3_nt: TGTGCCAGCAGCTTAGGTCCCGGCGGGGGCTACAATGAGCAGTTCTTC
cdr3_aa: CASSLGPGGGYNEQFF
v_call: TRBV11-3
j_call: TRBJ2-1
clone_size: NA
d_call: TRBD2
cdr3_length: 16

cdr3_nt: TGTGCCAGCAGCTTACACAGGGGGCCAGATGGCTACACCTTC
cdr3_aa: CASSLHRGPDGYTF
v_call: TRBV7-9
j_call: TRBJ1-2
clone_size: once
d_call: TRBD1
cdr3_length: 14

cdr3_nt: TGTGCCAGCAGTTTAGAGCGGGGGCCCTACGAGCAGTACTTC
cdr3_aa: CASSLERGPYEQYF
v_call: TRBV27
j_call: TRBJ2-7
clone_size: NA
d_call: TRBD2
cdr3_length: 14

cdr3_nt: TGTGCCAGCAGTGAGCCGACAGGGGGGGACACTGAAGCTTTCTTT
cdr3_aa: CASSEPTGGDTEAFF
v_call: TRBV25-1
j_call: TRBJ1-1
clone_size: NA
d_call: TRBD1
cdr3_length: 15

cdr3_nt: TGTGCCAGCAGCTTGGGGGCCGAGGGGAACACTGAAGCTTTCTTT
cdr3_aa: CASSLGAEGNTEAFF
v_call: TRBV5-4
j_call: TRBJ1-1
clone_size: NA
d_call: NA
cdr3_length: 15

cdr3_nt: TGTGCCAGCAGCTTATCCGTTTACAATGAGCAGTTCTTC
cdr3_aa: CASSLSVYNEQFF
v_call: TRBV11-3
j_call: TRBJ2-1
clone_size: NA
d_call: NA
cdr3_length: 13

cdr3_nt: TGTGCCAGCAGTGCGGAAGCGGGTAACGCAGATACGCAGTATTTT
cdr3_aa: CASSAEAGNADTQYF
v_call: TRBV2
j_call: TRBJ2-3
clone_size: NA
d_call: NA
cdr3_length: 15

cdr3_nt: TGTGCCGCCACAGAATCGTATAGCAATCAGCCCCAGCATTTT
cdr3_aa: CAATESYSNQPQHF
v_call: TRBV10-3
j_call: TRBJ1-5
clone_size: NA
d_call: NA
cdr3_length: 14

cdr3_nt: TGTGCCAGCAGCCGAGGCGGGAGTGACTATACGCAGTATTTT
cdr3_aa: CASSRGGSDYTQYF
v_call: TRBV11-1
j_call: TRBJ2-3
clone_size: NA
d_call: TRBD2
cdr3_length: 14

cdr3_nt: TGTGCCAGCAGCTTAAGACTCACGGGGGGTGGGAATGAGCAGTTCTTC
cdr3_aa: CASSLRLTGGGNEQFF
v_call: TRBV7-2
j_call: TRBJ2-1
clone_size: NA
d_call: TRBD2
cdr3_length: 16

cdr3_nt: TGTGCCAGCAGCCCCGAACAGGGGCTGAACTATGGCTACACCTTC
cdr3_aa: CASSPEQGLNYGYTF
v_call: TRBV5-5
j_call: TRBJ1-2
clone_size: NA
d_call: TRBD1
cdr3_length: 15

cdr3_nt: TGTGCCAGCAGCTTGGCCGGGGGGGATGAAGCTTTCTTT
cdr3_aa: CASSLAGGDEAFF
v_call: TRBV5-4
j_call: TRBJ1-1
clone_size: NA
d_call: NA
cdr3_length: 13

cdr3_nt: TGTGCCAGCTCACCGGACACTGCGAGCTCTGGAAACACCATATATTTT
cdr3_aa: CASSPDTASSGNTIYF
v_call: TRBV18
j_call: TRBJ1-3
clone_size: once
d_call: NA
cdr3_length: 16

cdr3_nt: TGTGCCATCAGTGAGAGGGGGCAAGATGAAAAACTGTTTTTT
cdr3_aa: CAISERGQDEKLFF
v_call: TRBV10-3
j_call: TRBJ1-4
clone_size: NA
d_call: TRBD1
cdr3_length: 14

cdr3_nt: TGTGCCAGTAGTAGTACTTTGTTTCGGACAGGGGAAAGGGGTACGCAGTATTTT
cdr3_aa: CASSSTLFRTGERGTQYF
v_call: TRBV19
j_call: TRBJ2-3
clone_size: few
d_call: TRBD1
cdr3_length: 18

cdr3_nt: TGTGCCAGCAGCTTAGACGGACTAGCGGGAGTCACGGTGAATGAGCAGTTCTTC
cdr3_aa: CASSLDGLAGVTVNEQFF
v_call: TRBV7-8
j_call: TRBJ2-1
clone_size: NA
d_call: TRBD2
cdr3_length: 18